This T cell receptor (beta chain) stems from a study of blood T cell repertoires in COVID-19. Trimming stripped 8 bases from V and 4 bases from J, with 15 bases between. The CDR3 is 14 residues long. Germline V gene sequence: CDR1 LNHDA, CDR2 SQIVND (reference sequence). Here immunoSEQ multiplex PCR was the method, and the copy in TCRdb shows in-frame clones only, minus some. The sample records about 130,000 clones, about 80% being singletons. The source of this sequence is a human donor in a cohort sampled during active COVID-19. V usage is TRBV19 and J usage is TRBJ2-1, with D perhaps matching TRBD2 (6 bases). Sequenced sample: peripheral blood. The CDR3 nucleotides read TGTGCCAGTCGGAAAGCGGGCGAGTACAATGAGCAGTTCTTC. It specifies CASRKAGEYNEQFF.